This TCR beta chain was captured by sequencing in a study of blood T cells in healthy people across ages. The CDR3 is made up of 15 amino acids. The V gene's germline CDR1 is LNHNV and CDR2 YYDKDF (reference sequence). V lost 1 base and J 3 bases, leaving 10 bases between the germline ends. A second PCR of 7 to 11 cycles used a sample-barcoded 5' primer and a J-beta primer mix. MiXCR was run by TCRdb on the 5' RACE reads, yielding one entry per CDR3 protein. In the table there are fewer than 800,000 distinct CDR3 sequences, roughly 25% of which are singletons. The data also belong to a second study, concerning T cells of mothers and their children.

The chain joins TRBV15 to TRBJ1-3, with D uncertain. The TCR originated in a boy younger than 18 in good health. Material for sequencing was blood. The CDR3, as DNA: TGTGCCACCAGCAGAGGTGCGGGAGTTGGAAACACCATATATTTT. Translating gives CATSRGAGVGNTIYF. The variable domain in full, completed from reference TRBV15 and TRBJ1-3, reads DAMVIQNPRYQVTQFGKPVTLSCSQTLNHNVMYWYQQKSSQAPKLLFHYYDKDFNNEADTPDNFQSRRPNTSFCFLDIRSPGLGDTAMYLCATSRGAGVGNTIYFGEGSWLTVV.